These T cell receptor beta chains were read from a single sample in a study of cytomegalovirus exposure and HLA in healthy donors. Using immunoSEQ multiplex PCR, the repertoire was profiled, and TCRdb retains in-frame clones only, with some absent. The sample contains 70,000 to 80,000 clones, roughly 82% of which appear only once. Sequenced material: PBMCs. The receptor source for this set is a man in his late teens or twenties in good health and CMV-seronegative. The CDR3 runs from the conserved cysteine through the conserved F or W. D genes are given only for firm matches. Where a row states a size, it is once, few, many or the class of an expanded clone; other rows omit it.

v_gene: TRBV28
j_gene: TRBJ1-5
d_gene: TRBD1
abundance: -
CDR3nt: TGTGCCACAACACGGACAGGGGGCGTCAATCAGCCCCAGCATTTT
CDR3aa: CATTRTGGVNQPQHF

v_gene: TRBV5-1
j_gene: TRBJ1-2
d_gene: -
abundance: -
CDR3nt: TGCGCCAGCAGCTTGGCCGTGACAGCTAACTATGGCTACACCTTC
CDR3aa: CASSLAVTANYGYTF

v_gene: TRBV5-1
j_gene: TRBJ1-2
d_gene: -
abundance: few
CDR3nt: TGCGCCAGCAGCCCTGGGGGGGGACGCGGTGGCGGCTATGGCTACACCTTC
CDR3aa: CASSPGGGRGGGYGYTF

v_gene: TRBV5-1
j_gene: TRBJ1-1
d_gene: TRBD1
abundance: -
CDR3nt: TGCGCCAGTAGTGAGAGACAGGGGGTGGCTTTCTTT
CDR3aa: CASSERQGVAFF

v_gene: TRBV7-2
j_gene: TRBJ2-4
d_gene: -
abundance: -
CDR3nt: TGTGCCAGCAGCTTAATGGGGGGGGGCGGGAACATTCAGTACTTC
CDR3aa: CASSLMGGGGNIQYF

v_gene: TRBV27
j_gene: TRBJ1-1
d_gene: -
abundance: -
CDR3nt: TGTGCCAGCAGTTTACAGGGTGGCTTTGTTGGTGAAGCTTTCTTT
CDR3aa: CASSLQGGFVGEAFF

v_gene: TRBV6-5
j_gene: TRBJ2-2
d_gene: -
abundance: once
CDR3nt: TGTGCCAGCAGTTACGTTGGAGGTGACACCGGGGAGCTGTTTTTT
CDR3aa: CASSYVGGDTGELFF

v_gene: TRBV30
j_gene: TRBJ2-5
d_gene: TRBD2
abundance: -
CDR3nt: TGTGCCTGGGGCGGGACTAGCGGGAGGGGAGGGGAGACCCAGTACTTC
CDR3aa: CAWGGTSGRGGETQYF

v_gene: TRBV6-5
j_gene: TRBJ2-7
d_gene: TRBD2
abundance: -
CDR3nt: TGTGCCAGCAGTGGGTCGGGGGGGAAATCCTACGAGCAGTACTTC
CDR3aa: CASSGSGGKSYEQYF

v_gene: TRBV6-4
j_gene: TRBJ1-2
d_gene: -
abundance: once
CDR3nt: TGTGCCAGCAGTGACCACGACTCCTGGGATGGCTACACCTTC
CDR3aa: CASSDHDSWDGYTF

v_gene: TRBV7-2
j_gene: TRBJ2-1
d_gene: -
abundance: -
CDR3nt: TGTGCCAGCAGCTTAGTGGGAGCGGACAATGAGCAGTTCTTC
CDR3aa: CASSLVGADNEQFF

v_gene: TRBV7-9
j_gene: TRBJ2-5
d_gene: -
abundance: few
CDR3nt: TGTGCCAGCAGCTTAGTTGAGTTTCAAGAGACCCAGTACTTC
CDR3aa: CASSLVEFQETQYF

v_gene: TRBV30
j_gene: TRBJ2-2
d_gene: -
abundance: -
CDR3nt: TGTGCCTGGAGTGGGGCCGGGGGAAGGGAGCTGTTTTTT
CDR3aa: CAWSGAGGRELFF